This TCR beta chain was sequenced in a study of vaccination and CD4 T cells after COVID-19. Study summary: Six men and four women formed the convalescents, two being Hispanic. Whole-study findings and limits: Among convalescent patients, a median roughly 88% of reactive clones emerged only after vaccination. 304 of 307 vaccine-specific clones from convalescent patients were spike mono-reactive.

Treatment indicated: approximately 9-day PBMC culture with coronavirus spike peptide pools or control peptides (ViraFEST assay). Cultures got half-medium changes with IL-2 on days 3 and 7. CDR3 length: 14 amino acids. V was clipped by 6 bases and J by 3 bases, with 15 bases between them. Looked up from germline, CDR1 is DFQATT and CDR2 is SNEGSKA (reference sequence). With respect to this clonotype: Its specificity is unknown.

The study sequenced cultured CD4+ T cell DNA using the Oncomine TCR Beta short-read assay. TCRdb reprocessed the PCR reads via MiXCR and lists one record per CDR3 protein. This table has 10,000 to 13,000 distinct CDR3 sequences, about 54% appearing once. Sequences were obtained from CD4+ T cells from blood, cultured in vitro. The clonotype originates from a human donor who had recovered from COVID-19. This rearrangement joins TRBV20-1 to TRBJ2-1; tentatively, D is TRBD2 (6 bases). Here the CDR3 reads CSAARLVYYNEQFF. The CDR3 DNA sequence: TGCAGTGCCGCCAGACTAGTGTACTACAATGAGCAGTTCTTC.